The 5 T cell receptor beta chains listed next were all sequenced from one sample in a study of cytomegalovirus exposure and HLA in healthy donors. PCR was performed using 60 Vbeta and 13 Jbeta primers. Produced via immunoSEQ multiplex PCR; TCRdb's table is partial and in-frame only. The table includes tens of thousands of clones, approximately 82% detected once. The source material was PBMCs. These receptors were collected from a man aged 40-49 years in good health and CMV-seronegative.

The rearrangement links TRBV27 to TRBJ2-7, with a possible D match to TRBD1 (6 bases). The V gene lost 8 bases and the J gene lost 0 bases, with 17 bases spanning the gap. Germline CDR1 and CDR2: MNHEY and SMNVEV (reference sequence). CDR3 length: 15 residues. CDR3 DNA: TGTGCCAGCCAACAAGGAAGGGGGAGCTCCTACGAGCAGTACTTC. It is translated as CASQQGRGSSYEQYF.

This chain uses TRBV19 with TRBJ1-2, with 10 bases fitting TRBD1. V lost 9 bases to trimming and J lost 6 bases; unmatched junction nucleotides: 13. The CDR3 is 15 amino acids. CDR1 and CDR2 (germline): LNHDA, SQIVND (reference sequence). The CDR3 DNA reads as TGTGCCAGCCGTCTTTTAAGACAGGGGGCCCATGGCTACACCTTC. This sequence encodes CASRLLRQGAHGYTF.

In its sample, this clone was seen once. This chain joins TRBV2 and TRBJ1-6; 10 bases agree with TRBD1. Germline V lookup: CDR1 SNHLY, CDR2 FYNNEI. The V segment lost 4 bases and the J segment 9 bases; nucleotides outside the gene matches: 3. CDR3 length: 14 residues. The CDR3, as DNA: TGTGCCAGCAGTGGGGACAGGGGAACTTCACCCCTCCACTTT. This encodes CASSGDRGTSPLHF.

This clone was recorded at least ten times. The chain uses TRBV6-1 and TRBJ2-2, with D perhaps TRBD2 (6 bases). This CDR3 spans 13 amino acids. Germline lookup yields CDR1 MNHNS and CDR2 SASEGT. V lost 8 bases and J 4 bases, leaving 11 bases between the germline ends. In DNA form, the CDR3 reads TGTGCCAGCTGTCTGGGGGGCACCGGGGAGCTGTTTTTT. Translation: CASCLGGTGELFF.

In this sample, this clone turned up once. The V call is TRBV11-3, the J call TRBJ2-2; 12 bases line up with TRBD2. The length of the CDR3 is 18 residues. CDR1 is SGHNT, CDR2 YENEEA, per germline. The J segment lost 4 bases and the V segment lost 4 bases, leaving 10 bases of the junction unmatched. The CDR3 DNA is TGTGCCAGCAGCTATCTAGCGGGGGGGGCCGTAGTCACCGGGGAGCTGTTTTTT. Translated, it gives CASSYLAGGAVVTGELFF.